This T cell receptor (beta chain) stems from a study of T-cell reconstitution after alpha-beta-depleted transplantation in children. This CDR3 region has 12 residues. The V end was cut by 1 base, the J end by 10 bases, with 8 bases between. CDR1 is SGHDN and CDR2 is FVKESK in the germline V gene. Unique molecular identifiers were incorporated when the TCRbeta library was constructed. Using its own MiXCR run on the PCR reads, TCRdb lists one record per CDR3 protein. Counted here are a few hundred thousand distinct CDR3 sequences, around 17% occurring once; the ten biggest clones make up around 3.3%. The sequence was obtained from a human donor who donated a stem cell graft to a child with acute lymphoblastic leukemia. The chain links TRBV14 to TRBJ2-1; D not certain. The sequenced sample was PBMCs from the stem cell graft donor, obtained from the stem cell graft. The CDR3 reads CASSQVTQEQFF. CDR3 nucleotide sequence: TGTGCCAGCAGCCAAGTCACCCAAGAGCAGTTCTTC.